One and the same sample provided the 26 T cell receptor beta chains below, sequenced in a study of CD4 T cells in relation to SARS-CoV-2 and coronaviruses. TCRdb's table, derived via immunoSEQ multiplex PCR, lists solely in-frame clones and lacks some. This sample has around 70,000 clones, with about 90% found just once. Before the COVID-19 pandemic, during about 2011-2019, CD4+ T cells were taken from unexposed donors. Material for sequencing was memory CD4+ T cells from PBMCs. These receptors were obtained from a human donor in good health.

The chain recombines TRBV29-1 with TRBJ2-2; D is unresolved. Germline CDR1 reads SQVTM; CDR2 reads ANQGSEA. The V end lost 1 base, the J end lost 3 bases, and 3 bases lay between the germline ends. The CDR3 sequence is 12 residues long. Here the CDR3 reads CSVEAYTGELFF. CDR3 in DNA: TGCAGCGTTGAAGCCTACACCGGGGAGCTGTTTTTT.

CDR3 nucleotides: TGTGCCAGTACCTCGGGACTAGGCCAAGAGACCCAGTACTTC. Encoded protein: CASTSGLGQETQYF. The chain employs TRBV19 and TRBJ2-5; 8 bases line up with TRBD2. CDR1 and CDR2 (germline): LNHDA, SQIVND (reference sequence). This CDR3 has 14 amino acids. After removal of 7 bases from V and 1 base from J, the junction contained 5 bases not matched to a gene.

This sequence joins TRBV6-6 and TRBJ1-5; D might be TRBD1 (6 bases). The CDR3 sequence is 15 residues long. With 6 bases removed from V and 6 bases from J, the gap between germline ends came to 18 bases. Germline values: CDR1 MNHNY, CDR2 SVGAGI (reference sequence). CDR3 amino acids: CASRNRDGGAQPQHF. Here the CDR3 DNA reads TGTGCCAGCAGAAACAGGGACGGCGGGGCTCAGCCCCAGCATTTT.

CDR3 bases: TGTGCCAGCTTGACCCCGGGCTCCTACGAGCAGTACTTC. Its translation is CASLTPGSYEQYF. The rearrangement joins TRBV6-6 to TRBJ2-7; D not certain. V shed 8 bases and J shed 0 bases, with 11 bases lying between them. The V gene's germline CDR1 is MNHNY and CDR2 SVGAGI (reference sequence). This CDR3 spans 13 amino acids.

V gene TRBV7-2 combines with J gene TRBJ1-4; 9 bases map to TRBD1. The CDR3 runs to 16 residues. Germline values: CDR1 SGHTA, CDR2 FQGNSA. V trimming: 4 bases; J trimming: 5 bases; junction bases outside the gene matches: 8. The CDR3 region is CASSSVGTGRNEKLFF. Written as DNA, the CDR3 is TGTGCCAGCAGCTCAGTCGGGACAGGGCGGAATGAAAAACTGTTTTTT.

CDR3 sequence (DNA): TGCGCCAGCAGCTCGGGACAGAGTAACACTGAAGCTTTCTTT. The encoded protein is CASSSGQSNTEAFF. This chain joins TRBV5-1 and TRBJ1-1; 7 bases map to TRBD1. Per the germline V gene, CDR1 is SGHRS and CDR2 is YFSETQ. J gave up 2 bases and V 3 bases, and 4 bases lay outside the gene matches. The length of the CDR3 is 14 residues.

Only a few counts were recorded for this clone. This chain connects TRBV3-1 (or the pseudogene TRBV3-2) to TRBJ1-1; D not resolved. From germline, CDR1 is LGHDT and CDR2 YNNKEL (reference sequence). The ends were cut back, 7 bases at V and 3 bases at J, with 6 bases in the middle. The CDR3 runs 11 residues. Here the CDR3 reads CASTGYTEAFF. CDR3 bases: TGTGCCAGCACCGGGTACACTGAAGCTTTCTTT.

This chain uses TRBV2 with TRBJ2-5; D unresolved. Germline V gene data show CDR1 as SNHLY and CDR2 as FYNNEI. Trimming removed 5 bases from V and 1 base from J, with 11 bases in between. The CDR3 contains 14 residues. CDR3 in amino acids: CASSKATVQETQYF. CDR3 nucleotides: TGTGCCAGCAGTAAGGCCACAGTCCAAGAGACCCAGTACTTC.

V gene TRBV5-1 combines with J gene TRBJ2-1; D is ambiguous. Germline V gives CDR1 SGHRS, CDR2 YFSETQ. Trimming took off 1 base at V and 0 bases at J, with 8 bases between the two ends. The CDR3 is 15 amino acids. CDR3 region: CASSLQSYSYNEQFF. In DNA form, the CDR3 reads TGCGCCAGCAGCTTGCAGAGTTACTCCTACAATGAGCAGTTCTTC.

This sequence joins TRBV5-1 and TRBJ2-3, with 7 bases lining up with TRBD1. The V segment lost 0 bases and the J segment 5 bases; nucleotides outside the gene matches: 3. Germline V gene sequence: CDR1 SGHRS, CDR2 YFSETQ. The CDR3 is 14 residues long. CDR3 in amino acids: CASSLDQGEDTQYF. CDR3 bases: TGCGCCAGCAGCTTGGACCAGGGGGAAGATACGCAGTATTTT.

The gene calls are TRBV14 and TRBJ2-1, with D maybe TRBD1 (5 bases). V was clipped by 4 bases and J by 12 bases, with 22 bases between them. In germline, CDR1 is SGHDN, CDR2 FVKESK. CDR3 length: 15 amino acids. The CDR3 DNA is TGTGCCAGCAGCCTAACGACTGATCTTAACAGGAGGCAGTTCTTC. It yields the protein CASSLTTDLNRRQFF. Drawing the rest from reference TRBV14 and TRBJ2-1, the complete variable domain is EAGVTQFPSHSVIEKGQTVTLRCDPISGHDNLYWYRRVMGKEIKFLLHFVKESKQDESGMPNNRFLAERTGGTYSTLKVQPAELEDSGVYFCASSLTTDLNRRQFFGPGTRLTVL.

V and J are TRBV19 and TRBJ2-3; the D is unclear. The length of the CDR3 is 14 residues. Germline V gene data show CDR1 as LNHDA and CDR2 as SQIVND (reference sequence). V shed 5 bases and J shed 8 bases, with 17 bases lying between them. The CDR3 loop reads CASSPQSPPATQYF. The CDR3 DNA follows: TGTGCCAGTAGTCCCCAGAGTCCTCCTGCTACGCAGTATTTT.

V and J are TRBV10-1 and TRBJ2-3, with TRBD2 matching over 12 bases. With 9 bases clipped from V and 0 bases from J, the junction kept 10 bases outside the gene matches. This CDR3 has 17 residues. The germline V gene has CDR1 WNHNN and CDR2 SYGVQD (reference sequence). For the CDR3, the DNA is TGCGCCAGTAGTAAAGGACTAGCGGGGCCGAGCACAGATACGCAGTATTTT. This gives the protein CASSKGLAGPSTDTQYF.

This chain connects TRBV6-5 to TRBJ2-1; the match to TRBD2 covers 8 bases. The V segment lost 8 bases and the J segment 8 bases; nucleotides outside the gene matches: 11. The CDR3 is 14 residues long. Germline V CDR1 and CDR2: MNHEY, SVGAGI. The CDR3 DNA reads TGTGCCAGCCGGGGGGGGAGGGGTGGTGATGAGCAGTTCTTC. Residues: CASRGGRGGDEQFF.

The chain couples TRBV9 to TRBJ2-3; 15 bases line up with TRBD2. The CDR3 has 21 amino acids. The junction had 11 bases not matched to a gene; V was cut back by 0 bases and J by 0 bases. Germline CDR1 SGDLS, CDR2 YYNGEE. The CDR3 sequence: CASSVVPGTSGGPLSTDTQYF. The CDR3 nucleotides read TGTGCCAGCAGCGTAGTCCCCGGGACTAGCGGGGGGCCACTGAGCACAGATACGCAGTATTTT.

The chain is built from TRBV9 and TRBJ2-3; TRBD2 is a possible D gene (6 bases). CDR1 and CDR2 (germline): SGDLS, YYNGEE. V was clipped by 8 bases and J by 4 bases, with 17 bases between them. This CDR3 comprises 14 residues. The DNA of the CDR3 is TGTGCCAGTCACGGAGGGAGGTCCTCAGATACGCAGTATTTT. Encoded protein: CASHGGRSSDTQYF.

The V call is TRBV12-3 or TRBV12-4, the J call TRBJ2-2, with a weak D call TRBD2 (5 bases). The V end was cut by 6 bases, the J end by 11 bases, with 16 bases between. CDR3 length: 13 amino acids. In nucleotides, the CDR3 is TGTGCCAGCAGACCCCGAGGGCACAGCGAGCTGTTTTTT. Its protein product is CASRPRGHSELFF.

This chain joins TRBV28 and TRBJ2-1, with no clear D. Per germline, CDR1 MDHEN and CDR2 SYDVKM. The CDR3 spans 12 residues. Trimming took off 3 bases at V and 9 bases at J, with 9 bases between the two ends. The CDR3 nucleotides are TGTGCCAGCAGTTTTTTGTGGGGTGAGCAGTTCTTC. The encoded protein is CASSFLWGEQFF.

The V gene is TRBV2, the J gene TRBJ2-2; TRBD1 matches 7 bases. The CDR3 has 16 amino acids. Germline-derived CDR1 and CDR2 are SNHLY and FYNNEI. J was trimmed by 2 bases and V by 7 bases; bases with no gene match: 10. Written as DNA, the CDR3 is TGTGCCAGCATTAAGGGGACAGCCTTAAACACCGGGGAGCTGTTTTTT. It codes for CASIKGTALNTGELFF. Variable domain in full (rest from reference TRBV2 and TRBJ2-2): EPEVTQTPSHQVTQMGQEVILRCVPISNHLYFYWYRQILGQKVEFLVSFYNNEISEKSEIFDDQFSVERPDGSNFTLKIRSTKLEDSAMYFCASIKGTALNTGELFFGEGSRLTVL.

This clone was detected only once. The CDR3 spells CASSLGPGERGYTF. In DNA form, the CDR3 reads TGTGCCAGCAGTTTAGGCCCCGGAGAGAGAGGCTACACCTTC. The V gene is TRBV28, the J gene TRBJ1-2; D is unclear. This CDR3 contains 14 residues. V dropped 2 bases and J dropped 8 bases, with 15 bases sitting between them. Germline CDR1 is MDHEN and CDR2 is SYDVKM.

In regard to this clone: Other DNA variants within this sample encode the same CDR3. The chain has TRBV12-3 or TRBV12-4 and TRBJ2-7; D ambiguous. CDR3 size: 13 residues. V gave up 0 bases and J gave up 2 bases, with 5 bases separating them. CDR3 sequence reads: CASSLARPYEQYF. The CDR3 DNA reads as TGTGCCAGCAGTTTAGCGAGACCCTACGAGCAGTACTTC.

The genes are TRBV18 and TRBJ1-5; D is possibly TRBD1 (6 bases). Germline V lookup: CDR1 KGHSH, CDR2 LQKENI. The CDR3 sequence is 17 residues long. With 4 bases removed from V and 4 bases from J, the gap between germline ends came to 20 bases. The CDR3 sequence is CASSLNLQGGRNQPQHF. The CDR3 DNA reads TGTGCCAGCTCACTAAATTTACAAGGGGGGAGGAATCAGCCCCAGCATTTT. Full variable domain (remainder filled in from reference TRBV18 and TRBJ1-5): NAGVMQNPRHLVRRRGQEARLRCSPMKGHSHVYWYRQLPEEGLKFMVYLQKENIIDESGMPKERFSAEFPKEGPSILRIQQVVRGDSAAYFCASSLNLQGGRNQPQHFGDGTRLSIL.

A few counts support this clone. V and J are TRBV19 and TRBJ2-2; TRBD1 aligns across 7 bases. The CDR3 is 15 residues long. Germline V gene sequence: CDR1 LNHDA, CDR2 SQIVND (reference sequence). The V gene end was trimmed by 3 bases and the J gene end by 3 bases; junction bases not matched to a gene: 4. The DNA for the CDR3 is TGTGCCAGTAGTATTTGGCAGGGGGACACCGGGGAGCTGTTTTTT. This sequence encodes CASSIWQGDTGELFF.

The chain uses TRBV15 and TRBJ2-6; no clear D. V lost 5 bases and J 0 bases, leaving 5 bases between the germline ends. This CDR3 has 14 residues. Germline V gene lookup returns CDR1 LNHNV and CDR2 YYDKDF (reference sequence). In DNA, the CDR3 is TGTGCCACCAGCTTTTACTCTGGGGCCAACGTCCTGACTTTC. As protein: CATSFYSGANVLTF. Together with reference TRBV15 and TRBJ2-6, the CDR3 gives the full variable domain: DAMVIQNPRYQVTQFGKPVTLSCSQTLNHNVMYWYQQKSSQAPKLLFHYYDKDFNNEADTPDNFQSRRPNTSFCFLDIRSPGLGDTAMYLCATSFYSGANVLTFGAGSRLTVL.

J is TRBJ1-6 and V is TRBV12-3 or TRBV12-4; D possibly corresponds to TRBD1 (5 bases). This CDR3 contains 12 residues. The germline V and J ends were trimmed by 3 bases and 9 bases, with 6 bases remaining between them. The CDR3 loop is CASSLRGSPLHF. The CDR3 DNA is TGTGCCAGCAGTTTGAGGGGTTCACCCCTCCACTTT.

This clone was recorded only once. The chain employs TRBV6-5 and TRBJ1-1; D call uncertain. The V gene lost 10 bases and the J gene lost 2 bases, with 8 bases spanning the gap. Germline V gene lookup returns CDR1 MNHEY and CDR2 SVGAGI. The CDR3 is 11 amino acids. The CDR3 nucleotides read TGTGCCACCGGACGAAACACTGAAGCTTTCTTT. It encodes CATGRNTEAFF.